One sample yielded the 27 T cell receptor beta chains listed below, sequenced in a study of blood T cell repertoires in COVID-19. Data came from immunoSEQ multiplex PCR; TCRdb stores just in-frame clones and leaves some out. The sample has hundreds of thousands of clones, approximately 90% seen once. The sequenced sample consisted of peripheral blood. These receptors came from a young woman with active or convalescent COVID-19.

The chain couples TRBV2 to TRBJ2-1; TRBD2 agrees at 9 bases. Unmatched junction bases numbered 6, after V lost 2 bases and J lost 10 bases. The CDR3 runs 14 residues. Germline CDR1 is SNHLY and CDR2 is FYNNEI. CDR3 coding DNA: TGTGCCAGCAGTGAAACTCGGAGCGGGGGGGAGCAGTTCTTC. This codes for CASSETRSGGEQFF. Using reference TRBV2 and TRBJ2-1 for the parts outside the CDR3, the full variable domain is EPEVTQTPSHQVTQMGQEVILRCVPISNHLYFYWYRQILGQKVEFLVSFYNNEISEKSEIFDDQFSVERPDGSNFTLKIRSTKLEDSAMYFCASSETRSGGEQFFGPGTRLTVL.

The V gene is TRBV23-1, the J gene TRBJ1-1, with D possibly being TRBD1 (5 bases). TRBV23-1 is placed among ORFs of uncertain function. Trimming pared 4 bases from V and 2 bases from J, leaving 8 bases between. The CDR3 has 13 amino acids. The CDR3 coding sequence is TGCGCCAGCAGTCCGACAGTTAACACTGAAGCTTTCTTT. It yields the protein CASSPTVNTEAFF.

This chain's CDR3 is CASALWASVDHEQFF. The CDR3 region has the DNA TGTGCCAGCGCCTTATGGGCTAGCGTGGATCATGAGCAGTTCTTC. The rearrangement uses TRBV11-2 and TRBJ2-1; weak D call: TRBD2 (6 bases). V shed 8 bases and J shed 8 bases, with 22 bases lying between them. The CDR3 is made up of 15 amino acids. Germline CDR1 is SGHAT and CDR2 is FQNNGV.

The CDR3 spells CASTGTSGSGLNEQFF. In nucleotides, the CDR3 is TGTGCCAGCACTGGGACTAGCGGGAGTGGTCTCAATGAGCAGTTCTTC. The chain links TRBV19 to TRBJ2-1; 14 bases map to TRBD2. The CDR3 extends over 16 amino acids. Trimming at V came to 9 bases and at J to 6 bases, leaving 10 bases not matched to a gene. Germline loops: CDR1 LNHDA, CDR2 SQIVND (reference sequence).

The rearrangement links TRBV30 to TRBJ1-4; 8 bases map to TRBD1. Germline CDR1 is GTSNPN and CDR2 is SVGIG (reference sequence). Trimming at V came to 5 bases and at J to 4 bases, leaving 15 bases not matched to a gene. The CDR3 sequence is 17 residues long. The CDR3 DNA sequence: TGTGCCTGGTACGCCGGGACAGGCCTCGTGGGTAATGAAAAACTGTTTTTT. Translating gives CAWYAGTGLVGNEKLFF.

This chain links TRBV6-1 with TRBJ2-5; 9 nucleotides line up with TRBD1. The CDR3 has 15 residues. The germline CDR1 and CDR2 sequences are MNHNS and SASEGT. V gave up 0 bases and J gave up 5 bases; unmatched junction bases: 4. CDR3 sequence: CASSEATGGLETQYF. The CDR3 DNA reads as TGTGCCAGCAGTGAAGCGACAGGGGGGTTGGAGACCCAGTACTTC.

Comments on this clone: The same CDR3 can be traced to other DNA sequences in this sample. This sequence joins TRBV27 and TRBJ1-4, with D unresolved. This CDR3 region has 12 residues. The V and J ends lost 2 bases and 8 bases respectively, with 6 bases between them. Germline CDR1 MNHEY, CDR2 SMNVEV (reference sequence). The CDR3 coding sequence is TGTGCCAGCAGTTTAGGAGGCGAAAAACTGTTTTTT. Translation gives CASSLGGEKLFF.

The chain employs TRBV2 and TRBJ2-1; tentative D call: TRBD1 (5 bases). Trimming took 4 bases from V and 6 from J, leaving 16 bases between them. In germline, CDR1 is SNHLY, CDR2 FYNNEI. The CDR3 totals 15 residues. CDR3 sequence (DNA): TGTGCCAGCAGTGTGGTCAGGGTCAATTCCAATGAGCAGTTCTTC. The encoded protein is CASSVVRVNSNEQFF.

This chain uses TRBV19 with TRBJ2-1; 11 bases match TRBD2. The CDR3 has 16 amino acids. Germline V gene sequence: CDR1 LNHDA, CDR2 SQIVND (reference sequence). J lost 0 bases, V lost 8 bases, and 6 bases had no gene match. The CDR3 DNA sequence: TGTGCCAGTGCTTTAGCGGGAGGGAGCTCCTACAATGAGCAGTTCTTC. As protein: CASALAGGSSYNEQFF.

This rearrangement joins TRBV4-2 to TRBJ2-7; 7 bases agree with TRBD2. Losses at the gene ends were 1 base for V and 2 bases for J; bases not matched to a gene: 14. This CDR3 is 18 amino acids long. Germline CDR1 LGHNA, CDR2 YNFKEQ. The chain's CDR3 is CASSQAGKGAGVPYEQYF. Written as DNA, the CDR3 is TGTGCCAGCAGCCAAGCAGGGAAGGGTGCGGGGGTTCCCTACGAGCAGTACTTC.

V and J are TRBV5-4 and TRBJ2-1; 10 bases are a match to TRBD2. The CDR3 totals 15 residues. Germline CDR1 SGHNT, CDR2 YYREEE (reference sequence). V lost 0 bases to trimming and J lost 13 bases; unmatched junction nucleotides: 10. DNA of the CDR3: TGTGCCAGCAGCTTGGGGGATAGCGGGGGGTTTTACCAGTTCTTC. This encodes CASSLGDSGGFYQFF.

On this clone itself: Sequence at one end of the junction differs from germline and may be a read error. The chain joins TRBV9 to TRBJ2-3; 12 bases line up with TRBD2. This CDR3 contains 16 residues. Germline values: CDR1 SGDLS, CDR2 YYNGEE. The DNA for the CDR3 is TGTGCCAGCAGCGTAGCACTAGCGGGGGGCACCGATACGCAGTATTTT. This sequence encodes CASSVALAGGTDTQYF.

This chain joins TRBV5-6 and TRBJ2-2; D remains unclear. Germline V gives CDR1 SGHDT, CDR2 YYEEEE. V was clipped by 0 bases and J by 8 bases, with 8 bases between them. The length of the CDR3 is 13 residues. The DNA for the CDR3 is TGTGCCAGCAGCTTGGGAGGTTCAGGGGAGCTGTTTTTT. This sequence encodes CASSLGGSGELFF.

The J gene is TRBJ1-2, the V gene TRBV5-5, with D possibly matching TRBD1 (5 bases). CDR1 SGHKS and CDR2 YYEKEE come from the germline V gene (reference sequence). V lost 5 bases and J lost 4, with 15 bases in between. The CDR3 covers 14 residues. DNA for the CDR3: TGTGCCAGCAGGTCAGGGACGGGAGCCTATGGCTACACCTTC. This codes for CASRSGTGAYGYTF.

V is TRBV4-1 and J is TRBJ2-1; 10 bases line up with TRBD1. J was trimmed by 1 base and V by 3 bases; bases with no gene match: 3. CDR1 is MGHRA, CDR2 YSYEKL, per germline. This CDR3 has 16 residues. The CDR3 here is CASSQGQGMSYNEQFF. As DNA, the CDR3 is TGCGCCAGCAGCCAGGGACAGGGGATGTCCTACAATGAGCAGTTCTTC.

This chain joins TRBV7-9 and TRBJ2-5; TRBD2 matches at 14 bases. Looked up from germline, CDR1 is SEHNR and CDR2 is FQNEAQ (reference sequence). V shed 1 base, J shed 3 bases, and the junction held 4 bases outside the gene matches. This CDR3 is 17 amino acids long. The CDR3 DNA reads TGTGCCAGCAGCTTAGGGAAGACTAGCGGGGGGGAAGAGACCCAGTACTTC. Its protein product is CASSLGKTSGGEETQYF.

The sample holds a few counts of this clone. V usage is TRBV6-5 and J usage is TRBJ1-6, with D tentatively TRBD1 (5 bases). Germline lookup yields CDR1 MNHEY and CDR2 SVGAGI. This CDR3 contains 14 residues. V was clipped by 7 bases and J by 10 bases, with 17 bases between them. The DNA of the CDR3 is TGTGCCAGCATCCCCGGCGGGGCCGGGTCACCCCTCCACTTT. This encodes CASIPGGAGSPLHF.

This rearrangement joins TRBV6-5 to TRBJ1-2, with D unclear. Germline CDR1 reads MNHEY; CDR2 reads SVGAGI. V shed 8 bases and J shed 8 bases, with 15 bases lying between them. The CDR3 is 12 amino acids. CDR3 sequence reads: CASQVQSVGYTF. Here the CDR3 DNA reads TGTGCCAGCCAAGTGCAGTCAGTGGGCTACACCTTC.

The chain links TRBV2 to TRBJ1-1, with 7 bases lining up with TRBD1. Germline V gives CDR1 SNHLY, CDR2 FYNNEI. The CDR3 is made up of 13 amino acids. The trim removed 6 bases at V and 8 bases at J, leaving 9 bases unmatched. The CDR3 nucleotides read TGTGCCAGCAGCGTACCGGGACAGCTAGAAGCTTTCTTT. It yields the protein CASSVPGQLEAFF. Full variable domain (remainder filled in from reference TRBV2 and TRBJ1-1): EPEVTQTPSHQVTQMGQEVILRCVPISNHLYFYWYRQILGQKVEFLVSFYNNEISEKSEIFDDQFSVERPDGSNFTLKIRSTKLEDSAMYFCASSVPGQLEAFFGQGTRLTVV.

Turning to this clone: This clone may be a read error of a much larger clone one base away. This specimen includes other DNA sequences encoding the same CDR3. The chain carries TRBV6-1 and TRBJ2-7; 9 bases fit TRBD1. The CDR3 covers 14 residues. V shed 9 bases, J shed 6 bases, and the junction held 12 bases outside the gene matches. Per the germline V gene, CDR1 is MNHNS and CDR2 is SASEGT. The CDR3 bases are TGTGCCAGTAGTAAAGCCGGGACAGGGAGCGAGCAGTACTTC. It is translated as CASSKAGTGSEQYF.

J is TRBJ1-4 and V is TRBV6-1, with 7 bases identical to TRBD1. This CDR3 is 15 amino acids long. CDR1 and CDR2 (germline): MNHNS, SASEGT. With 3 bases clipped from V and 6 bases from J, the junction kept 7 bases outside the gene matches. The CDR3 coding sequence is TGTGCCAGCAGTGAGGAGGGACAGCTGTATGAAAAACTGTTTTTT. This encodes CASSEEGQLYEKLFF.

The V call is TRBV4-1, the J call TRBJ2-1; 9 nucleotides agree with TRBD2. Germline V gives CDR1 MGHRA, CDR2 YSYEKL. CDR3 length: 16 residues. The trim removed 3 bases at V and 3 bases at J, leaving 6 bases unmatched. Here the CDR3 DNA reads TGCGCCAGCAGCCAGAGGGGGACTAGCAGCTACAATGAGCAGTTCTTC. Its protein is CASSQRGTSSYNEQFF.

CDR3 in amino acids: CSASDVAGRIRTSSYEQYF. The CDR3 nucleotides read TGCAGTGCTAGTGATGTAGCGGGAAGGATCCGAACCTCCTCCTACGAGCAGTACTTC. The chain links TRBV20-1 to TRBJ2-7; 8 bases agree with TRBD2. The CDR3 consists of 19 residues. Germline trimming cut 3 bases from V and 0 bases from J; bases unmatched to any gene: 19. The V gene's germline CDR1 is DFQATT and CDR2 SNEGSKA (reference sequence).

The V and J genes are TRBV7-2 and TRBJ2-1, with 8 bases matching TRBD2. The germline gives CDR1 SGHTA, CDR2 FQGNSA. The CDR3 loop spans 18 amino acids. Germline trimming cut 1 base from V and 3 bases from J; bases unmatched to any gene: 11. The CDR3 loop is CASSLVRAGAPSYNEQFF. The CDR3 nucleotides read TGTGCCAGCAGCTTAGTTCGAGCGGGAGCCCCGAGCTACAATGAGCAGTTCTTC.

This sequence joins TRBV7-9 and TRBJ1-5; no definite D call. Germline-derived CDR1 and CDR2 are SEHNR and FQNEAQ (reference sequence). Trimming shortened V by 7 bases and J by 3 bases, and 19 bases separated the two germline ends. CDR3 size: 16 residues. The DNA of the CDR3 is TGTGCCAGCACCCCATGGTGCGGGTCGGTCAATCAGCCCCAGCATTTT. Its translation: CASTPWCGSVNQPQHF. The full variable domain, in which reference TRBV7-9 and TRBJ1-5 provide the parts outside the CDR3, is DTGVSQNPRHKITKRGQNVTFRCDPISEHNRLYWYRQTLGQGPEFLTYFQNEAQLEKSRLLSDRFSAERPKGSFSTLEIQRTEQGDSAMYLCASTPWCGSVNQPQHFGDGTRLSIL.

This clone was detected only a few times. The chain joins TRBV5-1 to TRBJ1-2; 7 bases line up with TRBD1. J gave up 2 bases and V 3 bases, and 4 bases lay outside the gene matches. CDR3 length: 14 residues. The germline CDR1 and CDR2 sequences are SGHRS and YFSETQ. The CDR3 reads CASSSKQGNYGYTF. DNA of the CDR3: TGCGCCAGCAGCTCAAAACAGGGGAACTATGGCTACACCTTC. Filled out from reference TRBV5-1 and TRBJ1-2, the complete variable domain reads KAGVTQTPRYLIKTRGQQVTLSCSPISGHRSVSWYQQTPGQGLQFLFEYFSETQRNKGNFPGRFSGRQFSNSRSEMNVSTLELGDSALYLCASSSKQGNYGYTFGSGTRLTVV.

The chain's CDR3 is CASSINRETEAFF. CDR3 bases: TGTGCCAGTAGTATAAACAGGGAAACTGAAGCTTTCTTT. This chain joins TRBV19 and TRBJ1-1; a weak D match, TRBD1 (6 bases). CDR1 is LNHDA, CDR2 SQIVND, per germline (reference sequence). The V and J ends lost 2 bases and 5 bases respectively, with 9 bases between them. This CDR3 is 13 amino acids long.